This T cell receptor (beta chain) was sequenced in a study of blood T cell repertoires in COVID-19. Using immunoSEQ multiplex PCR, the repertoire was profiled, and TCRdb retains in-frame clones only, with some absent. The table has around 45,000 clones, over 85% seen once; the top ten hold 13%. This CDR3 has 13 amino acids. Deletions cut 2 bases from V and 3 bases from J, with 10 bases between. Germline CDR1 GTSNPN, CDR2 SVGIG (reference sequence). The specimen sequenced was peripheral blood. The rearrangement joins TRBV30 to TRBJ1-1; possible D gene TRBD1, 5 bases. The source of this sequence is a man older than 75 with acute or convalescent COVID-19. CDR3 DNA: TGTGCCTGGAGTAGGGGAGGGGACACTGAAGCTTTCTTT. This codes for CAWSRGGDTEAFF.